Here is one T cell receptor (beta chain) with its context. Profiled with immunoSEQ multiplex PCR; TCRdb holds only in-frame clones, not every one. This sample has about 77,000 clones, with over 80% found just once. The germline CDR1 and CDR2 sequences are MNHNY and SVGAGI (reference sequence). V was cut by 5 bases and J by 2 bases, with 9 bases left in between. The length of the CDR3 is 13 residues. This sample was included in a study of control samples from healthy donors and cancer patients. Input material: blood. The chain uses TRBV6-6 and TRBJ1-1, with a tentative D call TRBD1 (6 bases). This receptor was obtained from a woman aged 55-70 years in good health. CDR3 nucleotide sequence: TGTGCCAGCAGTAGGGGGGGAAACACTGAAGCTTTCTTT. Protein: CASSRGGNTEAFF.